What follows are 10 T cell receptor beta chains derived from one specimen sequenced in a study of blood T cell repertoires in COVID-19. The data were produced by immunoSEQ multiplex PCR, yet TCRdb's version contains in-frame clones alone and is incomplete. The repertoire holds around 400,000 clones, 83% seen once, with around 5% in the top ten. The sample consisted of PBMCs or T cells enriched from blood (not recorded which). All receptors come from a woman in her forties or fifties who had recovered from COVID-19.

This clone was seen only once. V is TRBV4-3 and J is TRBJ2-1, with 11 bases lining up with TRBD2. J lost 12 bases, V lost 0 bases, and 10 bases had no gene match. CDR1 is LGHNA and CDR2 is YSLEER in the germline V gene. This CDR3 contains 16 residues. The CDR3 DNA sequence: TGCGCCAGCAGCCAAGATCTGACTAGCGGGAATGTCGGGCAGTTCTTC. This translates into CASSQDLTSGNVGQFF.

V and J are TRBV7-9 and TRBJ2-1; 7 bases line up with TRBD2. The CDR3 spans 15 residues. CDR1 and CDR2 (germline): SEHNR, FQNEAQ (reference sequence). J was trimmed by 6 bases and V by 5 bases; bases with no gene match: 10. CDR3 in amino acids: CASSMPLIAGNEQFF. In DNA, the CDR3 is TGTGCCAGCAGCATGCCCCTAATAGCGGGCAATGAGCAGTTCTTC. The complete variable domain, with remaining parts taken from reference TRBV7-9 and TRBJ2-1, reads DTGVSQNPRHKITKRGQNVTFRCDPISEHNRLYWYRQTLGQGPEFLTYFQNEAQLEKSRLLSDRFSAERPKGSFSTLEIQRTEQGDSAMYLCASSMPLIAGNEQFFGPGTRLTVL.

The rearrangement links TRBV5-1 to TRBJ2-6; 9 nucleotides line up with TRBD1. CDR1 and CDR2 (germline): SGHRS, YFSETQ. This CDR3 contains 18 residues. V trimming: 4 bases; J trimming: 1 base; junction bases outside the gene matches: 9. This CDR3 reads CASSPRDRAGSGANVLTF. The CDR3 DNA is TGCGCCAGCAGCCCCCGGGACAGGGCAGGGTCTGGGGCCAACGTCCTGACTTTC.

This chain uses TRBV19 with TRBJ1-2; possible D gene TRBD1, 5 bases. Trimming stripped 7 bases from V and 3 bases from J, with 15 bases between. Germline V gene sequence: CDR1 LNHDA, CDR2 SQIVND (reference sequence). This CDR3 has 14 amino acids. For the CDR3, the DNA is TGTGCCAGTACCAACCCGACAGTCTACTATGGCTACACCTTC. This encodes CASTNPTVYYGYTF.

The rearrangement uses TRBV7-2 and TRBJ2-1, with 14 bases that match TRBD2. The J segment lost 8 bases and the V segment lost 5 bases, leaving 5 bases of the junction unmatched. Germline-derived CDR1 and CDR2 are SGHTA and FQGNSA. The CDR3 is 15 residues long. CDR3 sequence (DNA): TGTGCCAGCAGCGCAGGGACTAGCGGGAGCCATGAGCAGTTCTTC. Its translation is CASSAGTSGSHEQFF.

This clone has only a few counts. This chain links TRBV2 with TRBJ2-1; TRBD2 agrees at 11 bases. Germline V gives CDR1 SNHLY, CDR2 FYNNEI. Trimming took 8 bases from V and 10 from J; bases not matched to a gene: 7. The CDR3 is 13 residues long. The CDR3 nucleotides are TGTGCCAGCCATAGCGGGAGGGCAGGAGAGCAGTTCTTC. Translated, it gives CASHSGRAGEQFF.

The rearrangement links TRBV25-1 to TRBJ1-5, with D maybe TRBD1 (6 bases). V lost 3 bases, J lost 5 bases, and 11 bases lay in between. This CDR3 is built from 14 residues. The germline V gene encodes CDR1 MGHDK and CDR2 SYGVNS. For the CDR3, the DNA is TGTGCCAGCAGTGATCAGTACAGGGATCAGCCCCAGCATTTT. Encoded protein: CASSDQYRDQPQHF.

The sample holds a few counts of this clone. This sequence joins TRBV2 and TRBJ1-2, with TRBD1 matching 10 bases. The CDR3 extends over 16 amino acids. Germline V gene sequence: CDR1 SNHLY, CDR2 FYNNEI. V was pared by 2 bases and J by 4 bases, with 7 bases of the junction left unmatched. This CDR3 reads CASSESRQGAGYGYTF. In DNA, the CDR3 is TGTGCCAGCAGTGAAAGCCGACAGGGGGCTGGCTATGGCTACACCTTC.

The chain combines TRBV18 with TRBJ1-1, with 8 bases fitting TRBD1. Germline CDR1 and CDR2: KGHSH and LQKENI. The CDR3 is made up of 13 amino acids. V lost 6 bases, J lost 4 bases, and 4 bases stayed unmatched. In DNA form, the CDR3 reads TGTGCCAGCTCGACAGGGGTGGGCACTGAAGCTTTCTTT. Translated, it gives CASSTGVGTEAFF.

The rearrangement joins TRBV7-2 to TRBJ2-3; 7 positions agree with TRBD2. The CDR3 totals 14 residues. CDR1 SGHTA and CDR2 FQGNSA come from the germline V gene. The ends lost 4 bases at V and 9 bases at J; junction bases unmatched: 10. CDR3 nucleotide sequence: TGTGCCAGCAGCTCCAATTCCGGGACTAACACGCAGTATTTT. This codes for CASSSNSGTNTQYF.